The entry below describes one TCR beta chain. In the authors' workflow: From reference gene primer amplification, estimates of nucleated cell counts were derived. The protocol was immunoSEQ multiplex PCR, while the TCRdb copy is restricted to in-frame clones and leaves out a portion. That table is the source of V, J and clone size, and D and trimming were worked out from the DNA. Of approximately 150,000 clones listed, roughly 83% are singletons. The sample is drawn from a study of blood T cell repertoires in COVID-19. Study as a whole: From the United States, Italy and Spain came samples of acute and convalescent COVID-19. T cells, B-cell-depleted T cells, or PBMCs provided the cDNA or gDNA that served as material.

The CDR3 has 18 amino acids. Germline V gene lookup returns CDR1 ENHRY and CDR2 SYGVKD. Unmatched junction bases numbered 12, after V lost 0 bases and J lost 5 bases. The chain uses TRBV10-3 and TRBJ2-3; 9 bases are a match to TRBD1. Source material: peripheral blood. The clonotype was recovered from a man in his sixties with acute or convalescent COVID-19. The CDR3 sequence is CAISESLTGTGKEDTQYF. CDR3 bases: TGTGCCATCAGTGAGTCTTTGACCGGGACAGGGAAGGAAGATACGCAGTATTTT.